Listed below are T cell receptor beta chains from one sample, sequenced in a study of blood T cell repertoires in COVID-19. Assay used: immunoSEQ multiplex PCR; TCRdb lists only in-frame clones, some missing. This sample yields about 100,000 clones, of which approximately 89% are seen a single time; 0.85% to 1% belongs to the top ten. The sequenced sample consisted of peripheral blood. The receptors were sampled from a man in his sixties with acute or convalescent COVID-19. The CDR3 runs from the conserved cysteine through the conserved F or W. The D gene is left open where the match is weak. Some rows mark clone size as missing; the rest say once, few, many or name a class of expanded clone.

TRBV3-1/TRBV3-2	NA	TRBJ1-2	TRBD1	CASSHPDRDYGYTF	TGTGCCAGCAGCCACCCGGACAGGGACTATGGCTACACCTTC
TRBV7-2	NA	TRBJ2-7	TRBD1	CASRRPGQGASEQYF	TGTGCCAGCAGACGACCCGGACAGGGGGCTTCCGAGCAGTACTTC
TRBV19	NA	TRBJ1-5	NA	CASSMVQGGNQPQHF	TGTGCCAGTAGTATGGTACAGGGAGGCAATCAGCCCCAGCATTTT
TRBV6-5	NA	TRBJ1-3	TRBD1	CASSRQGGPGNTIYF	TGTGCCAGCAGCCGACAGGGAGGCCCTGGAAACACCATATATTTT
TRBV6-6	NA	TRBJ2-5	NA	CASSYRGGQETQYF	TGTGCCAGCAGTTATAGGGGAGGTCAAGAGACCCAGTACTTC
TRBV7-2	NA	TRBJ1-2	NA	CASSLEGAVGNYGYTF	TGTGCCAGCAGCTTAGAGGGAGCGGTCGGTAACTATGGCTACACCTTC
TRBV4-1	NA	TRBJ2-4	TRBD2	CASSHLLAGAVKNIQYF	TGCGCCAGCAGCCACCTACTAGCGGGAGCGGTCAAAAACATTCAGTACTTC
TRBV29-1	NA	TRBJ2-7	NA	CSVEVQGNRYEQYF	TGCAGCGTTGAAGTCCAGGGGAATCGCTACGAGCAGTACTTC
TRBV24-1	NA	TRBJ1-5	NA	CATTGRDAGPSNQPQHF	TGTGCCACCACAGGGAGAGACGCGGGGCCGAGCAATCAGCCCCAGCATTTT
TRBV3-1/TRBV3-2	NA	TRBJ1-2	NA	CASSQDRGTYGYTF	TGTGCCAGCAGCCAAGATCGAGGGACATACGGCTACACCTTC
TRBV14	NA	TRBJ2-7	NA	CASSQDSVYEQYF	TGTGCCAGCAGCCAAGATTCGGTCTACGAGCAGTACTTC
TRBV7-9	NA	TRBJ1-2	TRBD1	CASTNAGTVFYGYTF	TGTGCCAGCACTAACGCAGGGACAGTCTTCTATGGCTACACCTTC
TRBV7-2	few	TRBJ1-2	NA	CASSLTGGTNYGYTF	TGTGCCAGCAGCTTAACCGGGGGTACTAACTATGGCTACACCTTC
TRBV30	NA	TRBJ1-6	TRBD1	CAWREDRNSPLHF	TGTGCCTGGAGGGAGGACAGGAATTCACCCCTCCACTTT
TRBV4-2	NA	TRBJ1-2	NA	CASSFPSQESYTF	TGTGCCAGCAGCTTCCCCTCACAGGAAAGCTACACCTTC
TRBV19	NA	TRBJ2-1	TRBD2	CASSIGGSWGEQFF	TGTGCCAGTAGTATTGGCGGGAGTTGGGGTGAGCAGTTCTTC
TRBV5-1	NA	TRBJ1-1	NA	CASSLVSGTNTEAFF	TGCGCCAGCAGCTTGGTGTCCGGGACAAACACTGAAGCTTTCTTT
TRBV7-9	NA	TRBJ1-6	TRBD1	CASSPLRQGSSPLHF	TGTGCCAGCAGCCCATTGAGACAGGGAAGTTCACCCCTCCACTTT
TRBV6-5	once	TRBJ2-5	NA	CASQRQIQETQYF	TGTGCCAGCCAGCGACAGATCCAAGAGACCCAGTACTTC
TRBV9	once	TRBJ1-1	TRBD1	CASSVGNSGGSVGTEAFF	TGTGCCAGCAGCGTAGGAAACTCAGGGGGTTCGGTAGGCACTGAAGCTTTCTTT
TRBV29-1	NA	TRBJ1-2	NA	CSAEQANYGYTF	TGCAGCGCAGAACAGGCTAACTATGGCTACACCTTC
TRBV2	NA	TRBJ1-1	NA	CASSLQGLSDEAFF	TGTGCCAGCAGCCTCCAGGGGCTGAGTGATGAAGCTTTCTTT
TRBV9	once	TRBJ1-6	NA	CASSGSGVENSPLHF	TGTGCCAGCAGCGGATCGGGGGTGGAGAATTCACCCCTCCACTTT
TRBV5-1	NA	TRBJ2-3	TRBD2	CASRLRLSGNSPSTDTQYF	TGCGCCAGCAGACTCCGCCTTAGCGGGAACTCTCCTAGCACAGATACGCAGTATTTT
TRBV18	NA	TRBJ1-1	TRBD1	CASSQGQGTLNTEAFF	TGTGCCAGCTCCCAAGGACAGGGGACATTGAACACTGAAGCTTTCTTT
TRBV7-3	NA	TRBJ1-6	NA	CASSLTPGINSPLHF	TGTGCCAGCAGCTTAACACCAGGGATTAATTCACCCCTCCACTTT
TRBV15	once	TRBJ2-2	TRBD2	CATSRELAGATGELFF	TGTGCCACCAGCAGGGAGTTAGCGGGAGCCACCGGGGAGCTGTTTTTT
TRBV28	NA	TRBJ1-4	TRBD1	CASSLLQGAGDKLFF	TGTGCCAGCAGTTTACTCCAGGGGGCTGGGGACAAACTGTTTTTT
TRBV3-1/TRBV3-2	NA	TRBJ1-3	TRBD1	CASSRSTGGGNTIYF	TGTGCCAGCAGCCGGTCGACAGGGGGGGGAAACACCATATATTTT
TRBV27	NA	TRBJ1-1	NA	CASSLNRVNTEAFF	TGTGCCAGCAGTTTAAACAGGGTGAACACTGAAGCTTTCTTT
TRBV6-5	NA	TRBJ1-4	TRBD1	CASTPGGPRDEKLFF	TGTGCCAGCACCCCAGGGGGGCCGCGGGATGAAAAACTGTTTTTT
TRBV9	NA	TRBJ1-3	NA	CASSAASGNTIYF	TGTGCCAGCAGCGCAGCGTCTGGAAACACCATATATTTT
TRBV12-3/TRBV12-4	few	TRBJ1-1	NA	CASSPPGHRAFF	TGTGCCAGCAGTCCCCCGGGACACCGGGCTTTCTTT